This entry lists 26 T cell receptor beta chains sequenced from one sample in a study of tumor T cells in aggressive B-cell lymphoma. The protocol was immunoSEQ multiplex PCR, while the TCRdb copy is restricted to in-frame clones and leaves out a portion. This sample has roughly 3,000 clones; 92% occur once, and the top ten carry over 7%. Material for sequencing was tumor tissue. Receptors were obtained from an adult with diffuse large B cell lymphoma.

The V gene is TRBV10-3, the J gene TRBJ1-6; D uncertain. The CDR3 sequence is 15 residues long. V gave up 2 bases and J gave up 0 bases, with 5 bases separating them. Germline-derived CDR1 and CDR2 are ENHRY and SYGVKD. CDR3 loop: CAISEHSSYNSPLHF. The CDR3 region has the DNA TGTGCCATCAGTGAGCACAGCTCCTATAATTCACCCCTCCACTTT.

The genes are TRBV28 and TRBJ1-4; 7 nucleotides agree with TRBD1. The V segment lost 5 bases and the J segment 5 bases; nucleotides outside the gene matches: 5. This CDR3 is 14 amino acids long. Germline CDR1 MDHEN, CDR2 SYDVKM. The CDR3 nucleotides read TGTGCCAGCAGTCTGACAGGGTCGAATGAAAAACTGTTTTTT. Translated, it gives CASSLTGSNEKLFF.

V and J are TRBV28 and TRBJ2-5; D unresolved. V lost 6 bases, J lost 5 bases, and 13 bases lay in between. This CDR3 has 13 amino acids. The germline V gene encodes CDR1 MDHEN and CDR2 SYDVKM. CDR3 in DNA: TGTGCCAGCAGCAGGCAGAGCATTGAGACCCAGTACTTC. Protein: CASSRQSIETQYF. Supplemented by reference TRBV28 and TRBJ2-5, the full variable domain reads DVKVTQSSRYLVKRTGEKVFLECVQDMDHENMFWYRQDPGLGLRLIYFSYDVKMKEKGDIPEGYSVSREKKERFSLILESASTNQTSMYLCASSRQSIETQYFGPGTRLLVL.

The chain recombines TRBV5-6 with TRBJ2-7, with 9 positions matching TRBD1. Per germline, CDR1 SGHDT and CDR2 YYEEEE. The CDR3 totals 15 residues. With V trimmed by 1 base and J by 7 bases, 9 bases remained unmatched. The CDR3 region is CASSLFRDRVEEQYF. CDR3 coding DNA: TGTGCCAGCAGCTTGTTCAGGGACAGGGTGGAAGAGCAGTACTTC.

Here the CDR3 DNA reads TGCGCCAGCAGACAGGGGGAAGGTTCTGGGGCCAACGTCCTGACTTTC. Protein: CASRQGEGSGANVLTF. This chain uses TRBV4-1 with TRBJ2-6; TRBD1 agrees at 8 bases. J lost 1 base, V lost 6 bases, and 5 bases had no gene match. This CDR3 has 16 residues. Germline CDR1 reads MGHRA; CDR2 reads YSYEKL.

Of note for this clone: The germline gene is not matched at one end of the junction; a read error may be the cause. CDR3 protein: CASRANSEAFF. The CDR3 DNA sequence: TGTGCCAGTAGGGCGAACAGTGAAGCTTTCTTT. The V call is TRBV19, the J call TRBJ1-1; D unresolved. Germline V CDR1 and CDR2: LNHDA, SQIVND (reference sequence). This CDR3 is 11 amino acids long.

In its sample, this clone was seen a few times. DNA of the CDR3: TGTGCCAGCAGCCACTTGGGTGTACTAGCGGGGGGGCTCGATACGCAGTATTTT. Translated: CASSHLGVLAGGLDTQYF. The genes are TRBV11-2 and TRBJ2-3, with 13 bases fitting TRBD2. The CDR3 length is 18 residues. Germline values: CDR1 SGHAT, CDR2 FQNNGV. V dropped 5 bases and J dropped 6; count of bases not matched to a gene: 14. The whole variable domain, filled in from reference TRBV11-2 and TRBJ2-3, reads EAGVAQSPRYKIIEKRQSVAFWCNPISGHATLYWYQQILGQGPKLLIQFQNNGVVDDSQLPKDRFSAERLKGVDSTLKIQPAKLEDSAVYLCASSHLGVLAGGLDTQYFGPGTRLTVL.

The J gene is TRBJ1-1, the V gene TRBV14; maybe TRBD1 (5 bases). Germline V gives CDR1 SGHDN, CDR2 FVKESK. V was cut by 4 bases and J by 5 bases, with 20 bases left in between. The CDR3 length is 16 residues. CDR3 DNA sequence: TGTGCCAGCAGCCCGTATAGGGGCATCATAGGGACTGAAGCTTTCTTT. Its protein is CASSPYRGIIGTEAFF.

This clone has just one count. The gene calls are TRBV7-8 and TRBJ1-2; 9 positions match TRBD1. The CDR3 spans 15 residues. Trimming removed 2 bases from V and 4 bases from J; junction bases left unmatched: 5. The germline V gene encodes CDR1 SGHVS and CDR2 FQNEAQ. The CDR3 nucleotides read TGTGCCAGCAGCTTAACAGGGGGCTCCGCCTATGGCTACACCTTC. Protein: CASSLTGGSAYGYTF.

The rearrangement joins TRBV7-2 to TRBJ2-3; 10 bases match TRBD1. The CDR3 covers 15 residues. The V gene's germline CDR1 is SGHTA and CDR2 FQGNSA. V was clipped by 4 bases and J by 6 bases; unmatched bases: 7. The CDR3 DNA reads as TGTGCCAGCAGCTCCGGGACAGGGGATATGGATACGCAGTATTTT. Translating gives CASSSGTGDMDTQYF.

This rearrangement joins TRBV2 to TRBJ2-1, with 7 positions matching TRBD2. V lost 4 bases and J lost 9; bases outside the gene matches: 3. The germline V gene encodes CDR1 SNHLY and CDR2 FYNNEI. The CDR3 is 12 residues long. The CDR3 sequence is CASSARLAEQFF. CDR3 nucleotides: TGTGCCAGCAGTGCCCGACTAGCTGAGCAGTTCTTC.

The CDR3 reads CASSPSTEQYF. The DNA for the CDR3 is TGTGCCAGCAGTCCCTCTACCGAGCAGTACTTC. This chain links TRBV6-6 with TRBJ2-7; D is unclear. CDR1 MNHNY and CDR2 SVGAGI come from the germline V gene (reference sequence). The CDR3 runs 11 residues. The germline V and J ends were trimmed by 5 bases and 6 bases, with 8 bases remaining between them.

V is TRBV6-1 and J is TRBJ1-3, with D possibly being TRBD1 (6 bases). V was cut by 2 bases and J by 2 bases, with 13 bases left in between. The CDR3 length is 16 residues. The germline V gene has CDR1 MNHNS and CDR2 SASEGT. The CDR3 spells CASSEKGRGPGNTIYF. The CDR3 nucleotides are TGTGCCAGCAGTGAAAAAGGCAGGGGCCCTGGAAACACCATATATTTT.

In its sample, this clone was seen a few times. V usage is TRBV18 and J usage is TRBJ2-7; 9 nucleotides align to TRBD2. This CDR3 has 16 residues. The J segment lost 6 bases and the V segment lost 3 bases, leaving 12 bases of the junction unmatched. Germline-derived CDR1 and CDR2 are KGHSH and LQKENI. The CDR3 DNA reads TGTGCCAGCTCACCCCGTCTAGCGGGGAGTAGTATCGAGCAGTACTTC. Translation: CASSPRLAGSSIEQYF.

This chain links TRBV7-3 with TRBJ2-2; D ambiguous. With 5 bases removed from V and 2 bases from J, the gap between germline ends came to 15 bases. This CDR3 is built from 16 residues. The germline V gene encodes CDR1 SGHTA and CDR2 FQGTGA. Here the CDR3 DNA reads TGTGCCAGCAGCCCCCGGTGGGCCCTAAACACCGGGGAGCTGTTTTTT. Its translation: CASSPRWALNTGELFF.

This chain joins TRBV7-9 and TRBJ2-7; 7 bases are a match to TRBD1. Germline V gene sequence: CDR1 SEHNR, CDR2 FQNEAQ (reference sequence). Losses at the gene ends were 5 bases for V and 8 bases for J; bases not matched to a gene: 9. The CDR3 contains 13 residues. The CDR3, as DNA: TGTGCCAGCAGCCGCATCGGGACAGACAAGCAGTACTTC. It specifies CASSRIGTDKQYF.

In this sample, this clone turned up a few times. The gene calls are TRBV4-1 and TRBJ2-6; 9 positions agree with TRBD2. This CDR3 comprises 16 residues. Losses at the gene ends were 5 bases for V and 4 bases for J; bases not matched to a gene: 6. Germline CDR1 is MGHRA and CDR2 is YSYEKL. In DNA, the CDR3 is TGCGCCAGCAGCGCGCGACTAGCGGCGGGGGCCAACGTCCTGACTTTC. It translates to CASSARLAAGANVLTF.

V and J are TRBV2 and TRBJ2-7, with D perhaps matching TRBD1 (6 bases). CDR3 length equals 14 residues. The germline V gene has CDR1 SNHLY and CDR2 FYNNEI. Trimming took 4 bases from V and 4 from J, leaving 14 bases between them. The CDR3 nucleotides read TGTGCCAGCAGTGTTGACAGGAGGCTATACGAGCAGTACTTC. Encoded protein: CASSVDRRLYEQYF.

On this clone itself: The same CDR3 arises from other DNA sequences in this sample as well. This chain joins TRBV27 and TRBJ2-7; the D gene is possibly TRBD1 (6 bases). V lost 0 bases to trimming and J lost 5 bases, with 8 bases between them. The CDR3 consists of 13 residues. Per the germline V gene, CDR1 is MNHEY and CDR2 is SMNVEV (reference sequence). The CDR3 nucleotides read TGTGCCAGCAGTTTATCCAGGGGAAACGAGCAGTACTTC. Protein product: CASSLSRGNEQYF.

The DNA of the CDR3 is TGTGCCAGCTCATCCGGAGAGGATTCACCCCTCCACTTT. Amino acid sequence: CASSSGEDSPLHF. The genes are TRBV18 and TRBJ1-6, with no clear D. CDR1 KGHSH and CDR2 LQKENI come from the germline V gene. CDR3 length equals 13 residues. Trimming cost V 5 bases and J 8 bases, with 10 bases left between them.

The CDR3 coding sequence is TGCGCCAGCAGCCAGACCGAGACAGGGGGCTCCGTTGGGCAGTTCTTC. Its translation: CASSQTETGGSVGQFF. J is TRBJ2-1 and V is TRBV4-3; 10 nucleotides match TRBD1. With V trimmed by 3 bases and J by 12 bases, 14 bases remained unmatched. The CDR3 loop spans 16 amino acids. From germline, CDR1 is LGHNA and CDR2 YSLEER.

The chain combines TRBV5-4 with TRBJ1-1, with TRBD1 matching over 10 bases. This CDR3 has 14 amino acids. The trim removed 4 bases at V and 1 base at J, leaving 1 base unmatched. CDR1 and CDR2 (germline): SGHNT, YYREEE (reference sequence). CDR3 protein: CASSRDRGNTEAFF. The CDR3 bases are TGTGCCAGCAGCCGGGACAGGGGGAACACTGAAGCTTTCTTT.

The chain is built from TRBV4-3 and TRBJ1-2; no firm D call. The germline V gene encodes CDR1 LGHNA and CDR2 YSLEER. The CDR3 extends over 15 amino acids. Between the trimmed V and J ends, which lost 1 base and 2 bases, there was a span of 11 bases. CDR3 in amino acids: CASSQVGGNNYGYTF. CDR3 DNA sequence: TGCGCCAGCAGCCAAGTGGGCGGGAACAACTATGGCTACACCTTC.

The V gene is TRBV4-3, the J gene TRBJ1-3, with 7 positions matching TRBD1. The germline gives CDR1 LGHNA, CDR2 YSLEER. The CDR3 is 15 residues long. With V trimmed by 4 bases and J by 8 bases, 11 bases remained unmatched. CDR3 amino acids: CASSPLGQPLDTIYF. CDR3 DNA sequence: TGCGCCAGCAGCCCGCTGGGACAGCCTTTGGACACCATATATTTT.

The genes are TRBV5-8 and TRBJ2-3; no clear D. This CDR3 comprises 11 residues. V lost 4 bases and J 6 bases, leaving 6 bases between the germline ends. Germline CDR1 reads SGHTS; CDR2 reads YDEGEE. CDR3 coding DNA: TGTGCCAGCAGCCCGCAGGATACGCAGTATTTT. Translating gives CASSPQDTQYF.

The chain joins TRBV9 to TRBJ2-1; D perhaps matches TRBD1 (5 bases). Per the germline V gene, CDR1 is SGDLS and CDR2 is YYNGEE. V gave up 0 bases and J gave up 9 bases, with 7 bases separating them. CDR3 length: 12 residues. The CDR3 DNA is TGTGCCAGCAGCGTAGCTGGGGCTGAGCAGTTCTTC. It specifies CASSVAGAEQFF.